Included here is one T cell receptor (beta chain) sequence, with context. The target antigen is unknown. Specified time point: cycle 4 day 1 (C4D1), after six to seven weeks of nivolumab. All trial patients relapsed after autologous stem cell transplantation. CD4+ T cells were purified from thawed PBMCs by magnetic negative selection. Complete response, partial response or progressive disease constituted the best response categories observed. Trimming took 0 bases from V and 9 from J, leaving 10 bases between them. The CDR3 consists of 13 residues. Germline assignment: CDR1 SGHRS and CDR2 YFSETQ. Only in-frame clones appear in the TCRdb table, and some are missing; sequencing was by immunoSEQ multiplex PCR. Of roughly 20,000 clones listed, approximately 72% are singletons. These data belong to a study of PD-1 blockade in classical Hodgkin lymphoma. General study points: Patients who began taking nivolumab under 1 year after ASCT were left out. With CD4+ cells, TCR diversity rose significantly by C4D1, but not with CD8+ cells. For complete responders, baseline diversity was comparable to that of newly diagnosed patients.

This chain uses TRBV5-1 with TRBJ2-1; D is unclear. This receptor was obtained from a human donor with classical Hodgkin lymphoma. The material sequenced was CD4+ T cells from blood, taken before the fourth cycle of nivolumab. CDR3 region: CASSLVGSAEQFF. The CDR3 nucleotides read TGCGCCAGCAGCTTGGTAGGATCGGCTGAGCAGTTCTTC.